Given below is one TCR beta chain in context. The junction departs from the called germline gene at one end, perhaps through a read error. Sequenced by immunoSEQ multiplex PCR; TCRdb stores in-frame clones only, minus some. Among about 220,000 clones listed, over 75% were seen once. The sample comes from a study of blood T cell repertoires in COVID-19. Germline lookup yields CDR1 SGDLS and CDR2 YYNGEE. CDR3 size: 16 residues. Sequencing input: peripheral blood. The clonotype comes from a woman in her 70s with COVID-19, enrolled during active disease. The chain recombines TRBV9 with TRBJ2-7; 8 bases fit TRBD2. This CDR3 reads CASSVAGGGPSDEQYF. CDR3 in DNA: TGTGCCAGCAGCGTGGCGGGGGGTGGCCCCTCCGACGAGCAGTACTTC.